The 12 T cell receptor beta chains below all came from one sample that was sequenced in a study of T cell repertoires in cytomegalovirus infection. TCRdb re-called the reads with MiXCR, one entry per CDR3 protein. The sample lists around 140,000 distinct CDR3 sequences, more than 30% occurring once. No cognate antigen is known for these TCRs. Sequences were derived from CD8+ T cells from cultured PBMCs, sampled from culture after CMV antigen stimulation. These receptors were obtained from a human donor in good health (CMV status not recorded). Some clones in this sample may be carry-over from other donors' samples.

This chain connects TRBV10-3 to TRBJ2-6; 8 bases are a match to TRBD1. Germline V gene data show CDR1 as ENHRY and CDR2 as SYGVKD. V gave up 0 bases and J gave up 2 bases; unmatched junction bases: 6. CDR3 length: 18 amino acids. CDR3 nucleotides: TGTGCCATCAGTGAGTCGTCAGGGGGCGCAGCTGGGGCCAACGTCCTGACTTTC. It specifies CAISESSGGAAGANVLTF.

J is TRBJ2-5 and V is TRBV5-6; 7 positions match TRBD2. The length of the CDR3 is 15 residues. The V and J ends lost 2 bases and 1 base, in that order; junction bases with no gene match: 5. The germline V gene has CDR1 SGHDT and CDR2 YYEEEE. CDR3 residues: CASSFGGGSQETQYF. The DNA of the CDR3 is TGTGCCAGCAGCTTTGGGGGGGGGAGCCAAGAGACCCAGTACTTC.

The genes are TRBV20-1 and TRBJ2-3, with D perhaps matching TRBD2 (7 bases). Germline V gene data show CDR1 as DFQATT and CDR2 as SNEGSKA (reference sequence). V lost 0 bases, J lost 0 bases, and 16 bases lay in between. This CDR3 region has 17 residues. CDR3 DNA sequence: TGCAGTGCTAGAGACCCCTACGGGGGGCAAAGCACAGATACGCAGTATTTT. Translated, it gives CSARDPYGGQSTDTQYF.

Of note for this clonotype: Being one base from a much bigger clone, this may be a read error. The chain couples TRBV2 to TRBJ1-1, with D possibly matching TRBD1 (6 bases). This CDR3 comprises 15 residues. CDR1 and CDR2 from the germline V gene are SNHLY and FYNNEI. V dropped 5 bases and J dropped 8 bases, with 21 bases sitting between them. CDR3 DNA sequence: TGTGCCAGCAGTCATAGACAGGACAAAAACCGGGAAGCTTTCTTT. It specifies CASSHRQDKNREAFF.

This clonotype was detected only a few times. CDR3 protein: CASWQGAYEQYF. CDR3 in DNA: TGTGCCAGTTGGCAGGGCGCCTACGAGCAGTACTTC. The chain combines TRBV12-3 or TRBV12-4 with TRBJ2-7, with a weak D call TRBD1 (5 bases). V lost 9 bases and J 2 bases, leaving 11 bases between the germline ends. The CDR3 has 12 amino acids.

In this sample, this clonotype turned up a few times. This rearrangement joins TRBV7-6 to TRBJ2-7; D ambiguous. The V and J ends lost 1 base and 5 bases respectively, with 12 bases between them. Germline V gives CDR1 SGHVS, CDR2 FNYEAQ. The CDR3 runs 14 residues. This chain's CDR3 is CASSLEGRLHEQYF. In nucleotides, the CDR3 is TGTGCCAGCAGCTTAGAGGGCAGGCTCCACGAGCAGTACTTC.

V usage is TRBV24-1 and J usage is TRBJ2-2, with 9 bases that match TRBD1. Germline V gives CDR1 KGHDR, CDR2 SFDVKD. Germline trimming cut 7 bases from V and 3 bases from J; bases unmatched to any gene: 11. The CDR3 spans 17 residues. CDR3 bases: TGTGCCACCAGCACGATTAGGACAGGGGATGACACCGGGGAGCTGTTTTTT. It yields the protein CATSTIRTGDDTGELFF.

This clonotype has at least ten counts. The chain has TRBV7-2 and TRBJ2-5; D gene ambiguous. The CDR3 runs 14 residues. V lost 2 bases to trimming and J lost 5 bases, with 12 bases between them. Germline V gene lookup returns CDR1 SGHTA and CDR2 FQGNSA. The CDR3: CASSLNALRETQYF. CDR3 bases: TGTGCCAGCAGCTTAAACGCCCTGAGGGAGACCCAGTACTTC.

This clonotype came up a few times. V gene TRBV12-3 or TRBV12-4 combines with J gene TRBJ2-5; D is unclear. The CDR3 totals 14 residues. Between the trimmed V and J ends, which lost 6 bases and 1 base, there was a span of 12 bases. The CDR3, as DNA: TGTGCCAGCAGCCGGCGGCCCGGCCAAGAGACCCAGTACTTC. It yields the protein CASSRRPGQETQYF.

The chain uses TRBV2 and TRBJ1-5; D gene uncertain. The CDR3 totals 15 residues. Trimming removed 6 bases from V and 7 bases from J, with 19 bases in between. Germline values: CDR1 SNHLY, CDR2 FYNNEI. The CDR3 nucleotides read TGTGCCAGCAGGGTAATCGTGGGAATCGGACAGCCCCAGCATTTT. Translated, it gives CASRVIVGIGQPQHF.

This clonotype came up a few times. The rearrangement joins TRBV12-3 or TRBV12-4 to TRBJ1-2; 8 bases align to TRBD1. This CDR3 comprises 13 residues. Trimming at V came to 6 bases and at J to 3 bases, leaving 3 bases not matched to a gene. The chain's CDR3 is CASRATGDYGYTF. CDR3 nucleotide sequence: TGTGCCAGCAGAGCGACAGGGGACTATGGCTACACCTTC.

The chain uses TRBV20-1 and TRBJ2-3; TRBD2 matches 8 bases. The J segment lost 3 bases and the V segment lost 7 bases, leaving 21 bases of the junction unmatched. This CDR3 spans 18 amino acids. Germline CDR1 reads DFQATT; CDR2 reads SNEGSKA (reference sequence). The CDR3 loop is CSGRGVAGGYLATDTQYF. The CDR3 DNA follows: TGCAGTGGCAGAGGGGTGGCGGGGGGTTATCTAGCTACAGATACGCAGTATTTT.